The source of this TCR beta chain is a study of T-cell reconstitution after alpha-beta-depleted transplantation in children. TCRbeta library preparation incorporated unique molecular identifiers. Each CDR3 protein is one row after TCRdb ran MiXCR on the PCR reads. The table shows a few hundred thousand distinct CDR3 sequences, with approximately 9.9% occurring only once. The table lists this clonotype with many counts. Trimming removed 5 bases from V and 2 bases from J, with 9 bases in between. CDR1 is DFQATT, CDR2 SNEGSKA, per germline (reference sequence). This CDR3 has 12 amino acids. The chain has TRBV20-1 and TRBJ1-1; D gene uncertain. This clonotype originated in a human donor who donated a stem cell graft to a child with SCID. Sequencing was performed on PBMCs from the stem cell graft donor, taken from the stem cell graft. This chain's CDR3 is CSAPPGNTEAFF. CDR3 bases: TGCAGTGCTCCGCCGGGTAACACTGAAGCTTTCTTT.